A single sample is the source of the 17 T cell receptor beta chains below, sequenced in a study of spatial heterogeneity in lung cancer. Time point described: sample taken at primary tumor resection. Whole RNA from tumor, nontumor lung or frozen PBMC was sequenced unsorted. MiXCR, run by TCRdb on the 5' RACE reads, gives a single entry per CDR3 protein. The sample consists of around 45,000 distinct CDR3 sequences, 12% to 15% of them appearing once. The material was PBMCs, obtained at surgery. Receptors originate from a male donor with early-stage non-small cell lung cancer.

This clonotype was recorded at least ten times. The gene calls are TRBV4-2 and TRBJ2-7, with 7 positions matching TRBD2. The germline gives CDR1 LGHNA, CDR2 YNFKEQ. V was pared by 1 base and J by 4 bases, with 7 bases of the junction left unmatched. The length of the CDR3 is 15 residues. Here the CDR3 DNA reads TGTGCCAGCAGCCAAGGGTTCGGGCGGGGGTACGAGCAGTACTTC. Translation gives CASSQGFGRGYEQYF.

A few counts support this clonotype. This chain uses TRBV6-6 with TRBJ2-7; 7 nucleotides align to TRBD1. Germline lookup yields CDR1 MNHNY and CDR2 SVGAGI (reference sequence). This CDR3 has 17 residues. The V and J ends lost 3 bases and 5 bases, in that order; junction bases with no gene match: 16. The CDR3 bases are TGTGCCAGCAGTTATCCCTCCCCTTCGACAGGGAGCAACGAGCAGTACTTC. Translated: CASSYPSPSTGSNEQYF.

This clonotype has just a few counts. The genes are TRBV20-1 and TRBJ2-7, with D unresolved. Looked up from germline, CDR1 is DFQATT and CDR2 is SNEGSKA (reference sequence). V was pared by 4 bases and J by 4 bases, with 14 bases between. This CDR3 has 13 residues. CDR3 sequence: CSATSSVNYEQYF. CDR3 nucleotide sequence: TGCAGTGCTACTAGTTCTGTCAATTACGAGCAGTACTTC.

Only a few counts were recorded for this clonotype. V usage is TRBV11-2 and J usage is TRBJ2-7, with D unclear. The germline V gene has CDR1 SGHAT and CDR2 FQNNGV. The CDR3 contains 9 residues. V dropped 8 bases and J dropped 5 bases, with 4 bases sitting between them. The CDR3, as DNA: TGTGCCAGCGGCCACGAGCAGTACTTC. Protein sequence: CASGHEQYF. The full variable domain, its missing parts supplied by reference TRBV11-2 and TRBJ2-7, is EAGVAQSPRYKIIEKRQSVAFWCNPISGHATLYWYQQILGQGPKLLIQFQNNGVVDDSQLPKDRFSAERLKGVDSTLKIQPAKLEDSAVYLCASGHEQYFGPGTRLTVT.

V is TRBV20-1 and J is TRBJ2-7; 9 bases match TRBD2. The V segment lost 0 bases and the J segment 7 bases; nucleotides outside the gene matches: 10. From germline, CDR1 is DFQATT and CDR2 SNEGSKA (reference sequence). The CDR3 is made up of 15 amino acids. CDR3 sequence reads: CSARDPTSGFLEQYF. CDR3 sequence (DNA): TGCAGTGCTAGAGATCCGACTAGCGGTTTTTTAGAGCAGTACTTC.

This CDR3 reads CASSPELAGGFDEQFF. The CDR3 DNA reads TGTGCCAGCAGCCCAGAACTAGCGGGAGGGTTCGATGAGCAGTTCTTC. V gene TRBV7-6 combines with J gene TRBJ2-1; 13 bases align to TRBD2. V trimming: 5 bases; J trimming: 8 bases; junction bases outside the gene matches: 9. Germline V gene lookup returns CDR1 SGHVS and CDR2 FNYEAQ. The CDR3 is made up of 16 amino acids.

V and J are TRBV27 and TRBJ2-1, with 10 bases aligning to TRBD2. Germline trimming cut 3 bases from V and 6 bases from J; bases unmatched to any gene: 5. This CDR3 spans 15 amino acids. Germline V lookup: CDR1 MNHEY, CDR2 SMNVEV (reference sequence). This chain's CDR3 is CASSFSRTSGNEQFF. The CDR3 nucleotides read TGTGCCAGCAGTTTCTCAAGGACTAGCGGCAATGAGCAGTTCTTC.

The chain carries TRBV10-3 and TRBJ2-7; 11 bases match TRBD2. CDR3 length equals 14 residues. Germline trimming cut 7 bases from V and 2 bases from J; bases unmatched to any gene: 4. Germline-derived CDR1 and CDR2 are ENHRY and SYGVKD. The chain's CDR3 is CAIKLAGGPYEQYF. The CDR3 DNA sequence: TGTGCCATCAAATTAGCGGGAGGGCCCTACGAGCAGTACTTC.

This clonotype was observed a few times. CDR3: CASSSTPNTEAFF. The CDR3 nucleotides are TGCGCCAGCAGCTCGACACCGAACACTGAAGCTTTCTTT. V usage is TRBV5-1 and J usage is TRBJ1-1; D call uncertain. This CDR3 has 13 amino acids. Trimming pared 3 bases from V and 1 base from J, leaving 7 bases between. Germline CDR1 and CDR2: SGHRS and YFSETQ.

CDR3 loop: CASSLNSNEQFF. The CDR3 DNA reads TGTGCCAGCAGCTTAAACTCCAATGAGCAGTTCTTC. The chain combines TRBV11-2 with TRBJ2-1; D gene unclear. V lost 2 bases, J lost 6 bases, and 5 bases lay in between. CDR1 and CDR2 from the germline V gene are SGHAT and FQNNGV. The CDR3 runs 12 residues.

This clonotype was observed a few times. The V and J genes are TRBV9 and TRBJ1-6; D ambiguous. V was trimmed by 2 bases and J by 10 bases, leaving 10 bases between them. Germline V lookup: CDR1 SGDLS, CDR2 YYNGEE. The CDR3 has 13 residues. CDR3 coding DNA: TGTGCCAGCAGCGTTAGGGTCGGCTCACCCCTCCACTTT. It is translated as CASSVRVGSPLHF.

This clonotype was observed a few times. The J gene is TRBJ1-5, the V gene TRBV7-2, with TRBD1 identical over 7 bases. The V segment lost 5 bases and the J segment 6 bases; nucleotides outside the gene matches: 13. Germline CDR1 SGHTA, CDR2 FQGNSA. The CDR3 totals 16 residues. In nucleotides, the CDR3 is TGTGCCAGCAGCCAGGCGCCCGGGACAGAAGGTCAGCCCCAGCATTTT. Translating it yields CASSQAPGTEGQPQHF.

Relative to its sample, this clonotype is medium-sized. The chain has TRBV29-1 and TRBJ2-3; 7 bases are shared with TRBD1. The CDR3 consists of 13 residues. Germline V gene sequence: CDR1 SQVTM, CDR2 ANQGSEA. V lost 3 bases and J lost 4; bases outside the gene matches: 4. The CDR3, as DNA: TGCAGCGTTGACCGGCAGGGGGCAGATACGCAGTATTTT. Encoded protein: CSVDRQGADTQYF.

V is TRBV5-1 and J is TRBJ2-3; 7 nucleotides align to TRBD1. Germline values: CDR1 SGHRS, CDR2 YFSETQ. CDR3 length: 14 residues. With V trimmed by 3 bases and J by 0 bases, 1 base remained unmatched. The CDR3 DNA reads as TGCGCCAGCAGCTCACAGGGGAGCACAGATACGCAGTATTTT. This sequence encodes CASSSQGSTDTQYF.

The CDR3 DNA sequence: TGCAGTGCTATTGTGGACTATGGCTACACCTTC. Translation gives CSAIVDYGYTF. V usage is TRBV20-1 and J usage is TRBJ1-2; unclear D gene. The V gene lost 4 bases and the J gene lost 3 bases, with 6 bases spanning the gap. Looked up from germline, CDR1 is DFQATT and CDR2 is SNEGSKA (reference sequence). This CDR3 contains 11 residues.

A remark on this clonotype: Germline and junction disagree at one end, which may indicate a read error. As DNA, the CDR3 is TGCGCCTGCAGCTTGGGTGGCGAGGCATACAATGAGCAGTTCTTC. Amino acid sequence: CACSLGGEAYNEQFF. V is TRBV5-1 and J is TRBJ2-1; no definite D call. The germline CDR1 and CDR2 sequences are SGHRS and YFSETQ. CDR3 length: 15 amino acids.

The V gene is TRBV5-6, the J gene TRBJ1-2, with 7 bases fitting TRBD1. With V trimmed by 1 base and J by 5 bases, 5 bases remained unmatched. Germline assignment: CDR1 SGHDT and CDR2 YYEEEE. There are 14 residues in the CDR3. The CDR3 DNA follows: TGTGCCAGCAGCTTGTCAGAACAGGGGTATGGCTACACCTTC. Translating gives CASSLSEQGYGYTF.